Shown below are 17 T cell receptor beta chains from a single sample sequenced in a study of human T cells and chemical hapten exposure. Time point defined: patch test 2, 6 weeks after DPC sensitization. Treatment reported: therapeutic diphenylcyclopropenone sensitization with weekly scalp DPC. Each CDR3 protein gets one entry after TCRdb re-called the RACE reads with MiXCR. In the table there are about 110,000 distinct CDR3 sequences, roughly a tenth of which are singletons. Here the sequenced sample was whole blood, taken in connection with sensitization to the hapten diphenylcyclopropenone (DPC). The receptors were gathered from a woman aged 40 to 50 with alopecia areata. Some clones in this sample may be carry-over from other donors' samples.

This clonotype was counted many times. V usage is TRBV7-6 and J usage is TRBJ2-5; 11 nucleotides line up with TRBD2. J was trimmed by 5 bases and V by 3 bases; bases with no gene match: 8. Per germline, CDR1 SGHVS and CDR2 FNYEAQ. The CDR3 is 16 residues long. CDR3 sequence reads: CASSLGIAGGQETQYF. The CDR3 coding sequence is TGTGCCAGCAGCTTGGGAATAGCGGGGGGGCAGGAGACCCAGTACTTC. Supplemented by reference TRBV7-6 and TRBJ2-5, the full variable domain reads GAGVSQSPRYKVTKRGQDVALRCDPISGHVSLYWYRQALGQGPEFLTYFNYEAQQDKSGLPNDRFSAERPEGSISTLTIQRTEQRDSAMYRCASSLGIAGGQETQYFGPGTRLLVL.

This chain connects TRBV5-6 to TRBJ1-4; 8 nucleotides match TRBD1. Germline lookup yields CDR1 SGHDT and CDR2 YYEEEE. V dropped 1 base and J dropped 8; count of bases not matched to a gene: 4. CDR3 length equals 14 residues. Written as DNA, the CDR3 is TGTGCCAGCAGCTTGCCAGGGGGCCCCGAAAAACTGTTTTTT. As protein: CASSLPGGPEKLFF.

The chain links TRBV3-1 to TRBJ2-1; no clear D. Trimming left V 4 bases short and J 7 bases short, with 8 bases between. The CDR3 contains 12 residues. CDR1 and CDR2 from the germline V gene are LGHDT and YNNKEL (reference sequence). The CDR3 protein is CASSPFGNEQFF. CDR3 DNA: TGTGCCAGCAGCCCCTTCGGGAATGAGCAGTTCTTC.

This clonotype has ten or more counts. The V call is TRBV20-1, the J call TRBJ1-5; 9 bases are a match to TRBD1. The ends lost 6 bases at V and 4 bases at J; junction bases unmatched: 7. The CDR3 is made up of 14 amino acids. Per the germline V gene, CDR1 is DFQATT and CDR2 is SNEGSKA (reference sequence). In DNA form, the CDR3 reads TGCAGTGCAGAACAGGGGGCGTTGAATCAGCCCCAGCATTTT. This gives the protein CSAEQGALNQPQHF.

V is TRBV20-1 and J is TRBJ1-1, with D unresolved. The germline gives CDR1 DFQATT, CDR2 SNEGSKA (reference sequence). V was cut by 1 base and J by 0 bases, with 6 bases left in between. The CDR3 runs to 13 residues. CDR3 residues: CSARGMLNTEAFF. The CDR3 nucleotides read TGCAGTGCTAGAGGGATGCTGAACACTGAAGCTTTCTTT.

This chain links TRBV4-2 with TRBJ2-2; maybe TRBD2 (6 bases). Trimming took 4 bases from V and 7 from J, leaving 16 bases between them. This CDR3 has 15 residues. CDR1 is LGHNA, CDR2 YNFKEQ, per germline. CDR3 nucleotide sequence: TGTGCCAGCAGCCTAGTCGGGACTGCTGGCGGGGAGCTGTTTTTT. This translates into CASSLVGTAGGELFF.

CDR3 nucleotide sequence: TGTGCCAGCAGCTTAGGAGGGACTGAGCAGTTCTTC. Protein sequence: CASSLGGTEQFF. This chain connects TRBV11-2 to TRBJ2-1; D is perhaps TRBD1 or TRBD2 (5 bases each). The ends were cut back, 1 base at V and 9 bases at J, with 7 bases in the middle. Germline V lookup: CDR1 SGHAT, CDR2 FQNNGV. The CDR3 totals 12 residues.

This clonotype was counted many times. The chain carries TRBV27 and TRBJ1-2, with D maybe TRBD1 (5 bases). Trimming removed 3 bases from V and 4 bases from J, with 9 bases in between. CDR1 and CDR2 (germline): MNHEY, SMNVEV (reference sequence). The CDR3 totals 13 residues. This CDR3 reads CASSLGGGYGYTF. The CDR3 DNA is TGTGCCAGCAGTTTGGGGGGGGGCTATGGCTACACCTTC.

This chain links TRBV7-8 with TRBJ2-2; D remains ambiguous. The length of the CDR3 is 16 residues. Trimming stripped 3 bases from V and 1 base from J, with 12 bases between. Germline V lookup: CDR1 SGHVS, CDR2 FQNEAQ. The CDR3 region is CASSFLEVGNTGELFF. DNA of the CDR3: TGTGCCAGCAGCTTCCTAGAGGTTGGGAACACCGGGGAGCTGTTTTTT.

The table lists this clonotype with a few counts. The chain couples TRBV5-1 to TRBJ2-5, with no clear D. In germline, CDR1 is SGHRS, CDR2 YFSETQ. Trimming shortened V by 4 bases and J by 0 bases, and 13 bases separated the two germline ends. This CDR3 has 15 amino acids. The CDR3: CASSPRYSDQETQYF. In DNA, the CDR3 is TGCGCCAGCAGCCCCAGGTATTCAGACCAAGAGACCCAGTACTTC. Drawing the rest from reference TRBV5-1 and TRBJ2-5, the complete variable domain is KAGVTQTPRYLIKTRGQQVTLSCSPISGHRSVSWYQQTPGQGLQFLFEYFSETQRNKGNFPGRFSGRQFSNSRSEMNVSTLELGDSALYLCASSPRYSDQETQYFGPGTRLLVL.

This clonotype is medium-sized by share. The gene calls are TRBV7-6 and TRBJ2-1; a weak D match, TRBD2 (6 bases). Germline V CDR1 and CDR2: SGHVS, FNYEAQ. Trimming stripped 5 bases from V and 7 bases from J, with 15 bases between. The CDR3 extends over 14 amino acids. Here the CDR3 reads CASSTGGDSNEQFF. CDR3 nucleotides: TGTGCCAGCAGCACCGGGGGAGACAGTAATGAGCAGTTCTTC. Variable domain in full (rest from reference TRBV7-6 and TRBJ2-1): GAGVSQSPRYKVTKRGQDVALRCDPISGHVSLYWYRQALGQGPEFLTYFNYEAQQDKSGLPNDRFSAERPEGSISTLTIQRTEQRDSAMYRCASSTGGDSNEQFFGPGTRLTVL.

The rearrangement joins TRBV1 to TRBJ2-3; the D call in the table, TRBD1, was not verified against the DNA. TRBV1 represents a pseudogene. The CDR3 runs 13 residues. The DNA for the CDR3 is TGCACCAGCAGCCCCACGGGGGAATCTACGCAGTATTTT. It yields the protein CTSSPTGESTQYF.

As to this clonotype: This sequence may be a read error, since a much larger clone differs from it by one base. This CDR3 is CASSSTSVEQHF. The CDR3 bases are TGTGCCAGCAGCTCGACCTCGGTCGAGCAGCACTTC. The chain links TRBV7-9 to TRBJ2-7; D remains ambiguous. Germline assignment: CDR1 SEHNR and CDR2 FQNEAQ (reference sequence). CDR3 length: 12 residues.

In its sample, this clonotype was seen many times. The rearrangement joins TRBV12-3 or TRBV12-4 to TRBJ2-5, with a possible D match to TRBD1 (6 bases). V gave up 1 base and J gave up 4 bases, with 16 bases separating them. The CDR3 spans 16 residues. CDR3 residues: CASSLGGTPRGETQYF. CDR3 nucleotide sequence: TGTGCCAGCAGTTTAGGTGGGACACCGAGGGGAGAGACCCAGTACTTC.

This clonotype came up a few times. The rearrangement joins TRBV24-1 to TRBJ2-7, with D possibly TRBD2 on 6 matching bases. V shed 3 bases and J shed 2 bases, with 13 bases lying between them. In germline, CDR1 is KGHDR, CDR2 SFDVKD. The CDR3 is made up of 15 amino acids. The CDR3 nucleotides read TGTGCCACCAGTGATCCCGGGACTTCCCCCTACGAGCAGTACTTC. Translating it yields CATSDPGTSPYEQYF.

The table lists this clonotype with many counts. The chain recombines TRBV5-4 with TRBJ1-2, with TRBD1 matching over 8 bases. Germline V lookup: CDR1 SGHNT, CDR2 YYREEE (reference sequence). The CDR3 has 15 amino acids. Germline trimming cut 4 bases from V and 0 bases from J; bases unmatched to any gene: 5. CDR3 coding DNA: TGTGCCAGCAGCCTTGGACAGGGTGCTAACTATGGCTACACCTTC. This translates into CASSLGQGANYGYTF.

V and J are TRBV20-1 and TRBJ1-5; D is possibly TRBD1 (6 bases). This CDR3 has 13 amino acids. V lost 3 bases to trimming and J lost 4 bases, with 10 bases between them. CDR1 and CDR2 (germline): DFQATT, SNEGSKA (reference sequence). The CDR3 nucleotides are TGCAGTGCTAGCTGGACAGTGAATCAGCCCCAGCATTTT. Amino acids: CSASWTVNQPQHF.